These T cell receptor beta chains were read from a single sample in a study of T cell repertoires in cytomegalovirus infection. TCRdb analysed the reads with MiXCR anew, one entry per CDR3 protein. The table shows some 280,000 distinct CDR3 sequences, with roughly 13% occurring only once. The material sequenced was PBMCs. These receptors were taken from a human donor in good health (CMV status not recorded). Some clones in this sample may be carry-over from other donors' samples. CDR3s include the opening cysteine and the closing phenylalanine or tryptophan. The D gene is left open where the match is weak. Some rows have no size entry. The others give once, few or many, or a class for an expanded clone.

j_call v_call clone_size d_call cdr3_nt cdr3_aa
TRBJ2-1 TRBV7-8 many TRBD1 TGTGCCAGCAGCTTAGTGGTGACAGGGGGCAATGAGCAGTTCTTC CASSLVVTGGNEQFF
TRBJ1-1 TRBV2 NA TRBD1 TGTGCCAGCATGCCGGGACAGGGACTTGGAGCTTTCTTT CASMPGQGLGAFF
TRBJ1-1 TRBV5-6 few NA TGTGCCAGCAGCTTGTTTTCCCAGGCAATGAACACTGAAGCTTTCTTT CASSLFSQAMNTEAFF
TRBJ1-6 TRBV19 few NA TGTGCCGCTCGAAGTAGCGGGTCTTTGGACAATTCACCCCTCCACTTT CAARSSGSLDNSPLHF
TRBJ2-1 TRBV7-9 many TRBD2 TGTGCCAGCAGCACGACTAGCGGGAGTGGATGGGAGAATGAGCAGTTCTTC CASSTTSGSGWENEQFF
TRBJ2-7 TRBV5-1 few NA TGCGCCAGCAGCTTGAAAGTGCAGGGCGAGCAGTACTTC CASSLKVQGEQYF
TRBJ2-3 TRBV27 NA TRBD1 TGTGCCAGCAGTTGGAGGGACAGGGCGGGAGATACGCAGTATTTT CASSWRDRAGDTQYF
TRBJ2-1 TRBV15 NA NA TGTGCCACCAAAGCGGAGAGCTCCTACAATGAGCAGTTCTTC CATKAESSYNEQFF
TRBJ2-1 TRBV19 NA NA TGTGCCAGTAGTATCAGGGAAGGGCTGAATGAGCAGTTCTTC CASSIREGLNEQFF
TRBJ1-4 TRBV11-2 few TRBD1 TGTGCCAGCAGCTCCCTACAGGGGTCTAATGAAAAACTGTTTTTT CASSSLQGSNEKLFF
TRBJ2-7 TRBV10-3 many NA TGTGCCATCAGTGAGTCGATAGGGCGCGAGCAGTACTTC CAISESIGREQYF
TRBJ2-7 TRBV6-2/TRBV6-3 few NA TGTGCCAGCAGTTACTCGAAGCAGGACCCCCCCTACGAGCAGTACTTC CASSYSKQDPPYEQYF
TRBJ1-2 TRBV4-1 few NA TGCGCCAGCAGCCAAGAGTCCGGGACAACTATCGCTGGCTACACCTTC CASSQESGTTIAGYTF
TRBJ1-1 TRBV10-3 few NA TGTGCCATCAGTGAAGGCGAAACCGGAGAAGGCAGGGCTGCTTTCTTT CAISEGETGEGRAAFF
TRBJ2-5 TRBV12-3/TRBV12-4 many NA TGTGCCAGCACTAATAGCGGTGGGGCGAGGGACCAGTACTTC CASTNSGGARDQYF
TRBJ1-3 TRBV7-9 many NA TGTGCCAGCCTGGGGAAGAGTGGAAACACCATATATTTT CASLGKSGNTIYF
TRBJ1-2 TRBV29-1 few NA TGCAGCGGAGGGGATAACTATGGCTACACCTTC CSGGDNYGYTF
TRBJ2-5 TRBV27 many NA TGTGCCAGCAGTTTAAGGTCCGGCAGGTTCCAAGAGACCCAGTACTTC CASSLRSGRFQETQYF
TRBJ2-1 TRBV7-9 many TRBD1 TGTGCCAGCAGCTCAAGGACAGGGGGGGATTACAATGAGCAGTTCTTC CASSSRTGGDYNEQFF
TRBJ2-7 TRBV29-1 many TRBD1 TGCAGCGTTGGGACAGGGATCTACGAGCAGTACTTC CSVGTGIYEQYF
TRBJ1-1 TRBV29-1 NA TRBD1 TGCAGCGTCCCCAGGGGGCCAGGGAACACTGAAGCTTTCTTT CSVPRGPGNTEAFF
TRBJ1-2 TRBV29-1 few TRBD1 TGCAGCGTTGACAGGGGGCCATCGGGAGGCTACACCTTC CSVDRGPSGGYTF
TRBJ2-2 TRBV7-2 many NA TGTGCCAGCAGCTTAGTCTTCAACACCGGGGAGCTGTTTTTT CASSLVFNTGELFF
TRBJ2-5 TRBV6-6 NA NA TGTGCCAGCAGTCAAACAGGGCTTCAAGAGACCCAGTACTTC CASSQTGLQETQYF
TRBJ2-2 TRBV4-1 many NA TGCGCCAGCAGCCAAGATAGGGCGGGGGCCCAGCCCGGGGAGCTGTTTTTT CASSQDRAGAQPGELFF
TRBJ2-1 TRBV11-3 many TRBD2 TGTGCCAGCAGCTTAGATGGGACTAGCGGGGATGAGCAGTTCTTC CASSLDGTSGDEQFF
TRBJ1-1 TRBV20-1 few NA TGCAGTGCTAGAAACCTACAGGTCTCATACACTGAAGCTTTCTTT CSARNLQVSYTEAFF
TRBJ2-1 TRBV28 many NA TGTGCCAGCAGACGGGACAACTCCTACAATGAGCAGTTCTTC CASRRDNSYNEQFF
TRBJ1-5 TRBV2 few TRBD1 TGTGCCAGCAGCGCGGGACAGGGCTTCAGGAGCAATCAGCCCCAGCATTTT CASSAGQGFRSNQPQHF
TRBJ2-3 TRBV7-8 many TRBD1 TGTGCCAGCAGCTTAGCGGGCGGCAGGGGGCTCACAGATACGCAGTATTTT CASSLAGGRGLTDTQYF
TRBJ2-7 TRBV7-2 many NA TGTGCCAGCAGACCCGAGATAGGGAGTTCGGTATACGAGCAGTACTTC CASRPEIGSSVYEQYF